This T cell receptor (beta chain) was sequenced during a study of tumor and adjacent non-tumor tissue in lung cancer. Study summary: Histology: about twelve adenocarcinoma, a couple of squamous cell carcinoma, 1 small cell lung cancer. Stage I to III disease affected 10 men and roughly 5 women aged 31 to 76.

General observations from the study: Tumor repertoires had a smaller top 100 clone share than normal lung. Patients with more diverse tumor TCRs had worse survival.

This CDR3 has 15 residues. Germline loops: CDR1 DFQATT, CDR2 SNEGSKA (reference sequence). The template was RNA from unsorted bulk tissue. A note on this clonotype: Its specificity is not known. Mismatch with germline at one junction end may stem from a read error.

A modified ARM-PCR protocol with three rounds of nested PCR amplified TCRbeta. TCRdb passed the multiplex PCR reads through MiXCR, listing each CDR3 protein once. The table has about 78,000 distinct CDR3 sequences, around 80% seen once. This chain uses TRBV20-1 with TRBJ2-3; TRBD1 or TRBD2 may be the D gene (5 bases each). The sequenced material came from lung tumor tissue. This sequence was found in a woman between 45 and 65 years old with non-small cell lung cancer. As DNA, the CDR3 is TGCAGTACCCGGGACCCAACCTTTAGCACAGATATGCAGTATTTT. Encoded protein: CSTRDPTFSTDMQYF.